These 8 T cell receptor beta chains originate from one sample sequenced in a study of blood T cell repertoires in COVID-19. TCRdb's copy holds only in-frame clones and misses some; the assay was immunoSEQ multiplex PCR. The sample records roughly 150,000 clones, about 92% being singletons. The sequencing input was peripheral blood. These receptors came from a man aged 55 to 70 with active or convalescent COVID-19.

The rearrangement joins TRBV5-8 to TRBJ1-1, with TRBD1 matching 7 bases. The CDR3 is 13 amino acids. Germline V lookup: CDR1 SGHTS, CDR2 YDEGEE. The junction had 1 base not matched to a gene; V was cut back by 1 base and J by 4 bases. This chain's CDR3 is CASSLNRGTEAFF. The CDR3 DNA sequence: TGTGCCAGCAGCTTGAACAGGGGCACTGAAGCTTTCTTT.

The CDR3: CSVEESGYTF. The CDR3 bases are TGCAGCGTTGAGGAGAGTGGCTACACCTTC. The chain joins TRBV29-1 to TRBJ1-2; D is undetermined. CDR3 length: 10 residues. Trimming cost V 3 bases and J 7 bases, with 6 bases left between them. CDR1 SQVTM and CDR2 ANQGSEA come from the germline V gene. The variable domain in full, with the rest retrieved from reference TRBV29-1 and TRBJ1-2, is SAVISQKPSRDICQRGTSLTIQCQVDSQVTMMFWYRQQPGQSLTLIATANQGSEATYESGFVIDKFPISRPNLTFSTLTVSNMSPEDSSIYLCSVEESGYTFGSGTRLTVV.

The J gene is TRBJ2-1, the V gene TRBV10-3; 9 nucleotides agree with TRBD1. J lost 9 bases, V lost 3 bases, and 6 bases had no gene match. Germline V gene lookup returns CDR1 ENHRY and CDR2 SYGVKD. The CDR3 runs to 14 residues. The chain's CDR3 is CAISDRQGVLEQFF. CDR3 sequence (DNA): TGTGCCATCAGTGATCGACAGGGGGTCCTTGAGCAGTTCTTC.

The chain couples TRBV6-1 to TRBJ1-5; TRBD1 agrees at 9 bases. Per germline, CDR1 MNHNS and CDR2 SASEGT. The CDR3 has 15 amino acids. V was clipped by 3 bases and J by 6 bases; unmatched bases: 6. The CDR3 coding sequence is TGTGCCAGCAGTGAGCCCGGGACAGGGAGTCAGCCCCAGCATTTT. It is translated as CASSEPGTGSQPQHF.

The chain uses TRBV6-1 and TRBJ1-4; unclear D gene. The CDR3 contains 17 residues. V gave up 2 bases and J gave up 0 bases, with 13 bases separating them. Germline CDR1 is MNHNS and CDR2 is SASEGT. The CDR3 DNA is TGTGCCAGCAGTGAATGGTTATCAGAATCAACTAATGAAAAACTGTTTTTT. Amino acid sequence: CASSEWLSESTNEKLFF.

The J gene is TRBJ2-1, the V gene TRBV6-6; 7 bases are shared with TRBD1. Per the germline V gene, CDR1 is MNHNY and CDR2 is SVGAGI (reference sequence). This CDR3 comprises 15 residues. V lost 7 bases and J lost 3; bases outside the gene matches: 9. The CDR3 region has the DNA TGTGCCAGCAACACAGGGGAAATTAACTACAATGAGCAGTTCTTC. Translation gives CASNTGEINYNEQFF.

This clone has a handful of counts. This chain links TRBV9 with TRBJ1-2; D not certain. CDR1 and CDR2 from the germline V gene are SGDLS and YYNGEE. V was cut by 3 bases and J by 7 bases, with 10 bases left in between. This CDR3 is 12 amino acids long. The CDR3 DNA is TGTGCCAGCAGCGATGAGAGGGTTGGCTACACCTTC. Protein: CASSDERVGYTF.

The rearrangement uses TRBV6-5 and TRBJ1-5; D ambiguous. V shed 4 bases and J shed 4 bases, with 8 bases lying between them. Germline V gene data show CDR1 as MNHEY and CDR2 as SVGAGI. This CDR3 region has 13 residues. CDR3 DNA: TGTGCCAGCAGTTCGGGTCTAAATCAGCCCCAGCATTTT. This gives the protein CASSSGLNQPQHF.